This T cell receptor beta chain was obtained from a study of blood T cell repertoires in COVID-19. Repertoires were generated with immunoSEQ multiplex PCR, while TCRdb's copy carries only in-frame clones and drops some. This sample has about 250,000 clones; about 83% occur once, and the top ten carry 8.6%. The CDR3 extends over 15 amino acids. The germline CDR1 and CDR2 sequences are MNHEY and SMNVEV (reference sequence). V lost 6 bases to trimming and J lost 2 bases; unmatched junction nucleotides: 4. The sequencing input was peripheral blood. This receptor was taken from a man aged 40-49 years with active or convalescent COVID-19. J is TRBJ2-2 and V is TRBV27; 9 nucleotides align to TRBD1. The CDR3 is CASRSTGGNTGELFF. The DNA of the CDR3 is TGTGCCAGCAGGTCAACAGGGGGCAACACCGGGGAGCTGTTTTTT.